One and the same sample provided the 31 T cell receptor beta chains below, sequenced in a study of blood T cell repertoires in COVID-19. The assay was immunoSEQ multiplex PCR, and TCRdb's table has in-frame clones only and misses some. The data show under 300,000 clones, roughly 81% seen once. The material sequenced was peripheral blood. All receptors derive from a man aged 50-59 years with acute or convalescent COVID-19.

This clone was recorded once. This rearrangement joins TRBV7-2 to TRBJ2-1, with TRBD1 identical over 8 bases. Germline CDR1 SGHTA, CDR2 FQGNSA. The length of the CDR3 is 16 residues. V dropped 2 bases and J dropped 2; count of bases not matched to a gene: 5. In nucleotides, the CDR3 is TGTGCCAGCAGCTTATGGGTGGACAGGGCCTACAATGAGCAGTTCTTC. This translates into CASSLWVDRAYNEQFF.

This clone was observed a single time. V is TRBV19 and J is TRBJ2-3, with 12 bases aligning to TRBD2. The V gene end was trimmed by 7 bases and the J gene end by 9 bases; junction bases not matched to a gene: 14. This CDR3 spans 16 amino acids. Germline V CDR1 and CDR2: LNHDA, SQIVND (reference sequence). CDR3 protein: CASTKVGLAGLETQYF. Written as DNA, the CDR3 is TGTGCCAGTACCAAAGTCGGACTAGCGGGGTTAGAGACGCAGTATTTT.

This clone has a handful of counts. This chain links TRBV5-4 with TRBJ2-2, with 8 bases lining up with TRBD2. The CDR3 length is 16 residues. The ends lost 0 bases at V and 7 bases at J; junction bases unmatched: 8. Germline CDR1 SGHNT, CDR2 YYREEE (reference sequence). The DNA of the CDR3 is TGTGCCAGCAGCTTGGAGGGTAGCGGGGTATTCGGGGAGCTGTTTTTT. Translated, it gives CASSLEGSGVFGELFF.

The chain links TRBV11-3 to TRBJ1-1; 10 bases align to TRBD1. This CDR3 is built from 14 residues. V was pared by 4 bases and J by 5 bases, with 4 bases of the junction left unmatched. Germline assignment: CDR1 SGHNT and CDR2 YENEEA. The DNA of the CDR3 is TGTGCCAGCAGCTCAGACAGGGGGCAAACTGAAGCTTTCTTT. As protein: CASSSDRGQTEAFF.

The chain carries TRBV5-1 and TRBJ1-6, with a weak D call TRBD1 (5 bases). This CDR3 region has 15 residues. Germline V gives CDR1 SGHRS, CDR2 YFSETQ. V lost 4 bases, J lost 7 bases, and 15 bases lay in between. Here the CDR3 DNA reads TGCGCCAGCAGCCGTCCGGGGGGTAGGAATTCACCCCTCCACTTT. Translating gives CASSRPGGRNSPLHF.

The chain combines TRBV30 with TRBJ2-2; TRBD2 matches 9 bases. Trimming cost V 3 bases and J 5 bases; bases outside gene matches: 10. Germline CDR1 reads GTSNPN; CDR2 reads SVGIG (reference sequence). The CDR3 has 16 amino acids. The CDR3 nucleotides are TGTGCCTGGAGCGGTATAGCGGGAGAAGGAACCGGGGAGCTGTTTTTT. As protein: CAWSGIAGEGTGELFF.

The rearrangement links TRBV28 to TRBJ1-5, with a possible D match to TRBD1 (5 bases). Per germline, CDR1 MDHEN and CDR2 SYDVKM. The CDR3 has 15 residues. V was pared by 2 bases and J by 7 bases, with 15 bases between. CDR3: CASSLGPGSRQPQHF. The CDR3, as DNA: TGTGCCAGCAGTTTAGGGCCAGGGTCGCGGCAGCCCCAGCATTTT.

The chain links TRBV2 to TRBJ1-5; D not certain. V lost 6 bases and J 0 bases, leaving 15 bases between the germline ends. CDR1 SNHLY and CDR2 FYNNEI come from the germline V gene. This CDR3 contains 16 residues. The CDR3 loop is CASRKYQASSNQPQHF. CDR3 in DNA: TGTGCCAGCAGAAAATACCAGGCTTCTAGCAATCAGCCCCAGCATTTT. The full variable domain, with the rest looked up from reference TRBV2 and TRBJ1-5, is EPEVTQTPSHQVTQMGQEVILRCVPISNHLYFYWYRQILGQKVEFLVSFYNNEISEKSEIFDDQFSVERPDGSNFTLKIRSTKLEDSAMYFCASRKYQASSNQPQHFGDGTRLSIL.

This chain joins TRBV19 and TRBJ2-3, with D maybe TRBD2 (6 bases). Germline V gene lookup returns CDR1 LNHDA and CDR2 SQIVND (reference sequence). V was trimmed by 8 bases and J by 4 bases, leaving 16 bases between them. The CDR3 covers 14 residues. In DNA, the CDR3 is TGTGCCAGTCGGACGGGAGTGGGTGCAGATACGCAGTATTTT. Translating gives CASRTGVGADTQYF.

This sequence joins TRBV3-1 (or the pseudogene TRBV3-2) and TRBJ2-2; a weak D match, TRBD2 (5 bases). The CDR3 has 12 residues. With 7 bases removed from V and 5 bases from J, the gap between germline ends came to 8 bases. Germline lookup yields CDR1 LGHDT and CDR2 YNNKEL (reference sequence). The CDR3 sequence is CASTRGTGELFF. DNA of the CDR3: TGTGCCAGCACCCGAGGGACCGGGGAGCTGTTTTTT.

In nucleotides, the CDR3 is TGTGCCAGCAGCCAAGGGACAGGGAGAGATACGCAGTATTTT. Encoded protein: CASSQGTGRDTQYF. The chain couples TRBV3-1 (or the pseudogene TRBV3-2) to TRBJ2-3; TRBD1 matches at 8 bases. The CDR3 spans 14 residues. J lost 5 bases, V lost 1 base, and 2 bases had no gene match. Germline CDR1 and CDR2: LGHDT and YNNKEL (reference sequence).

The DNA for the CDR3 is TGTGCCAGCATGCTACAGGGTTCACCCCTCCACTTT. Its protein product is CASMLQGSPLHF. The chain links TRBV12-3 or TRBV12-4 to TRBJ1-6, with D tentatively TRBD1 (6 bases). The V end was cut by 7 bases, the J end by 9 bases, with 10 bases between. The CDR3 extends over 12 amino acids.

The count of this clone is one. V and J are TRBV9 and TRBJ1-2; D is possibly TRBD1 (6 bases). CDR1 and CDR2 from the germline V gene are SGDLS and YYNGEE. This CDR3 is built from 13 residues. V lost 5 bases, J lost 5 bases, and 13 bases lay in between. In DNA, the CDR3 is TGTGCCAGCAGGACAGGCCCAACGTATGGCTACACCTTC. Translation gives CASRTGPTYGYTF. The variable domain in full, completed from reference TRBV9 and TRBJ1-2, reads DSGVTQTPKHLITATGQRVTLRCSPRSGDLSVYWYQQSLDQGLQFLIQYYNGEERAKGNILERFSAQQFPDLHSELNLSSLELGDSALYFCASRTGPTYGYTFGSGTRLTVV.

The CDR3 coding sequence is TGTGCCAGCACTCGGGGCTCCTATAATTCACCCCTCCACTTT. It specifies CASTRGSYNSPLHF. The chain uses TRBV6-5 and TRBJ1-6; the D is unclear. Germline-derived CDR1 and CDR2 are MNHEY and SVGAGI. V lost 7 bases to trimming and J lost 0 bases, with 7 bases between them. This CDR3 has 14 residues.

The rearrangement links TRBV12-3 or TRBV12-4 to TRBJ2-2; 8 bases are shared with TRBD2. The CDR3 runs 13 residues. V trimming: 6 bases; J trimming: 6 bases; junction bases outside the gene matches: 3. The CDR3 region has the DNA TGTGCCAGCAGAATTAGCGGGGCCGGGGAGCTGTTTTTT. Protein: CASRISGAGELFF.

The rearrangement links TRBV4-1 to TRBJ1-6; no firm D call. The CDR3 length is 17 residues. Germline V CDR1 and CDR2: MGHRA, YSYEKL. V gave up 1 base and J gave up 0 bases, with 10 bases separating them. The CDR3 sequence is CASSQVPKSSYNSPLHF. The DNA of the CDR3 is TGCGCCAGCAGCCAAGTGCCCAAGAGCTCCTATAATTCACCCCTCCACTTT.

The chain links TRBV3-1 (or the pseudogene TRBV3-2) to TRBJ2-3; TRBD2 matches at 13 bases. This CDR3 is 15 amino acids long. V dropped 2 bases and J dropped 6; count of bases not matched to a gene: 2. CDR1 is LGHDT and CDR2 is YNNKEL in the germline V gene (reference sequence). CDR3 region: CASSQLGLAGDTQYF. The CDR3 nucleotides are TGTGCCAGCAGCCAATTGGGACTAGCGGGGGATACGCAGTATTTT.

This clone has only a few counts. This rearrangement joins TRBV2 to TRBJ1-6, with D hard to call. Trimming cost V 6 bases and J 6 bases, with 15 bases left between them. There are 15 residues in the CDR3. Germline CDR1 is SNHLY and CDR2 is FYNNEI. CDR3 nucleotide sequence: TGTGCCAGCAGGCCGTGGTCAGAAATTAATTCACCCCTCCACTTT. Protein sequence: CASRPWSEINSPLHF.

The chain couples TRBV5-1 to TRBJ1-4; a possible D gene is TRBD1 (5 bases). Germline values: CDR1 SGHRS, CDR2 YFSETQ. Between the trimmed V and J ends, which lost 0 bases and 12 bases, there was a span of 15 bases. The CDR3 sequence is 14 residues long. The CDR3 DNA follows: TGCGCCAGCAGCTTGGGAGCGGGGGACGGTGAACTGTTTTTT. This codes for CASSLGAGDGELFF.

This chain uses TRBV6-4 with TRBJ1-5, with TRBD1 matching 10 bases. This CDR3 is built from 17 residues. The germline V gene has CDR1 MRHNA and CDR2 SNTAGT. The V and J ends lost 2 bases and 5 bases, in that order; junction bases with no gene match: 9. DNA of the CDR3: TGTGCCAGCAGTGACGTAGGGGACAGGGGATATGATCAGCCCCAGCATTTT. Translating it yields CASSDVGDRGYDQPQHF.

CDR3 coding DNA: TGCGCCAGCAGTGCGGCGGTCACAGATACGCAGTATTTT. The encoded protein is CASSAAVTDTQYF. V gene TRBV10-1 combines with J gene TRBJ2-3; D ambiguous. The CDR3 spans 13 residues. Germline V gene lookup returns CDR1 WNHNN and CDR2 SYGVQD (reference sequence). V gave up 4 bases and J gave up 2 bases, with 7 bases separating them.

In nucleotides, the CDR3 is TGTGCCAGCAAGCAAGGGACAGGGAACACCGGGGAGCTGTTTTTT. Its translation is CASKQGTGNTGELFF. The chain has TRBV9 and TRBJ2-2; 8 bases match TRBD1. The V gene end was trimmed by 6 bases and the J gene end by 1 base; junction bases not matched to a gene: 5. Germline V gene lookup returns CDR1 SGDLS and CDR2 YYNGEE. The CDR3 extends over 15 amino acids.

Here the CDR3 DNA reads TGCAGCGTTGTTCCCGGACAGGCAACGAGCTCCTACGAGCAGTACTTC. Its protein product is CSVVPGQATSSYEQYF. The gene calls are TRBV29-1 and TRBJ2-7; 7 nucleotides align to TRBD1. Trimming cost V 4 bases and J 0 bases; bases outside gene matches: 12. The germline gives CDR1 SQVTM, CDR2 ANQGSEA. This CDR3 has 16 residues.

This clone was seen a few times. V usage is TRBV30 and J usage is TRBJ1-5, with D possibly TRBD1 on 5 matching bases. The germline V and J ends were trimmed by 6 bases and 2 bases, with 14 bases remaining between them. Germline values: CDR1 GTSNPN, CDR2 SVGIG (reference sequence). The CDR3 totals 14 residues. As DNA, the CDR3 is TGTGCCTGCTCGGACACCCGTGGCAATCAGCCCCAGCATTTT. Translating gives CACSDTRGNQPQHF. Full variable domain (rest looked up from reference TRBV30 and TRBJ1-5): SQTIHQWPATLVQPVGSPLSLECTVEGTSNPNLYWYRQAAGRGLQLLFYSVGIGQISSEVPQNLSASRPQDRQFILSSKKLLLSDSGFYLCACSDTRGNQPQHFGDGTRLSIL.

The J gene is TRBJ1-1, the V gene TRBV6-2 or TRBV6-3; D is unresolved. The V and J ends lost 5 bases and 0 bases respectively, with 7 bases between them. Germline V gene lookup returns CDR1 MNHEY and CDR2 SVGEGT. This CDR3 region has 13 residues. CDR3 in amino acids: CASSAWLNTEAFF. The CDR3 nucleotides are TGTGCCAGCAGTGCCTGGCTGAACACTGAAGCTTTCTTT.

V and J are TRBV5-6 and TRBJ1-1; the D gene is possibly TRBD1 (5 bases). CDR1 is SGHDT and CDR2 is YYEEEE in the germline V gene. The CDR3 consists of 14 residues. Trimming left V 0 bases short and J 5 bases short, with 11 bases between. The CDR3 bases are TGTGCCAGCAGCTTGGTCAGGGCGGGAACTGAAGCTTTCTTT. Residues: CASSLVRAGTEAFF.

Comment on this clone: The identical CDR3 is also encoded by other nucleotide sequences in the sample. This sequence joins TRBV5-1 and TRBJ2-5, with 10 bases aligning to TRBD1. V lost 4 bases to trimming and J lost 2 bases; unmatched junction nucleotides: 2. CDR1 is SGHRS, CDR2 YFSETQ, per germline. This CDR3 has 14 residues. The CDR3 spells CASSPGQGQETQYF. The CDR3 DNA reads TGCGCCAGCAGCCCGGGACAGGGGCAAGAGACCCAGTACTTC.

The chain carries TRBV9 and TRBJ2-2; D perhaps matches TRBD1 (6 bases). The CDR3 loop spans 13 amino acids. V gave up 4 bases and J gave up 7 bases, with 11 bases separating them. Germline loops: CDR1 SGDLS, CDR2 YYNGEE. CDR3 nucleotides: TGTGCCAGCAGCCTAACAGGGTACGGGGAGCTGTTTTTT. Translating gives CASSLTGYGELFF.

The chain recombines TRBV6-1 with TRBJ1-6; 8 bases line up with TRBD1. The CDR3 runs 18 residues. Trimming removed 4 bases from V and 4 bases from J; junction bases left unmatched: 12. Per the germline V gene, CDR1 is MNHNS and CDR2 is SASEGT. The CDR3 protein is CASSAWATGAIYNSPLHF. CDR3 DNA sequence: TGTGCCAGCAGTGCGTGGGCGACAGGGGCAATTTATAATTCACCCCTCCACTTT.

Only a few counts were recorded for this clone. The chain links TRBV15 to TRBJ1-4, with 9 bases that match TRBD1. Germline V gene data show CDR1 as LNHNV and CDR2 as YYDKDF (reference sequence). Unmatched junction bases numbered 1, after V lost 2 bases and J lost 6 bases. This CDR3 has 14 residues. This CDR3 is CATSRRTGDEKLFF. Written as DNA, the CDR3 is TGTGCCACCAGCAGACGGACAGGGGATGAAAAACTGTTTTTT. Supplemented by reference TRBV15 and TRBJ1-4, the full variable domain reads DAMVIQNPRYQVTQFGKPVTLSCSQTLNHNVMYWYQQKSSQAPKLLFHYYDKDFNNEADTPDNFQSRRPNTSFCFLDIRSPGLGDTAMYLCATSRRTGDEKLFFGSGTQLSVL.

The CDR3 coding sequence is TGTGCCAGCAGCCAAGATCCGGACTTTAACTATGGCTACACCTTC. Protein sequence: CASSQDPDFNYGYTF. The V call is TRBV3-1 (or the pseudogene TRBV3-2), the J call TRBJ1-2; D unclear. V shed 0 bases and J shed 1 base, with 9 bases lying between them. The CDR3 is 15 residues long. CDR1 is LGHDT, CDR2 YNNKEL, per germline (reference sequence).